The 17 T cell receptor beta chains reported below all come from one sample, sequenced in a study of response to subunit inactivated influenza vaccine. One entry per CDR3 protein results from TCRdb running MiXCR on the RT-PCR reads. This table has under 500,000 distinct CDR3 sequences, 9.5% to 12% appearing once. The sequenced sample was PBMCs from blood, obtained more than 35 days after vaccination. All receptors derive from a man aged 45 to 65 who received an inactivated influenza vaccine.

The chain combines TRBV12-3 or TRBV12-4 with TRBJ1-5; no definite D call. Trimming pared 1 base from V and 4 bases from J, leaving 8 bases between. The CDR3 is 14 amino acids. The CDR3 DNA is TGTGCCAGCAGTTTAGAATCCCTAAATCAGCCCCAGCATTTT. Translating gives CASSLESLNQPQHF.

The chain couples TRBV5-1 to TRBJ2-3; unclear D gene. Looked up from germline, CDR1 is SGHRS and CDR2 is YFSETQ. The CDR3 is made up of 12 amino acids. The V end was cut by 5 bases, the J end by 4 bases, with 8 bases between. CDR3: CASRKLPDTQYF. In DNA, the CDR3 is TGCGCCAGCAGAAAGCTTCCAGATACGCAGTATTTT.

This sequence joins TRBV7-2 and TRBJ2-6, with D uncertain. CDR1 is SGHTA, CDR2 FQGNSA, per germline. This CDR3 has 16 amino acids. Trimming shortened V by 1 base and J by 0 bases, and 7 bases separated the two germline ends. CDR3 sequence: CASSLVTRSGANVLTF. The DNA for the CDR3 is TGTGCCAGCAGCTTAGTTACCCGCTCTGGGGCCAACGTCCTGACTTTC.

This clonotype has more than one count but fewer than ten. The rearrangement uses TRBV20-1 and TRBJ2-1; D remains ambiguous. Trimming shortened V by 6 bases and J by 1 base, and 13 bases separated the two germline ends. CDR1 and CDR2 (germline): DFQATT, SNEGSKA (reference sequence). The CDR3 is 14 amino acids. The CDR3, as DNA: TGCAGTGCCAGCGAGCTGGGGTCCTACAATGAGCAGTTCTTC. It is translated as CSASELGSYNEQFF.

This clonotype was recorded at least ten times. The V and J genes are TRBV15 and TRBJ1-2; TRBD1 might be the D (5 bases). The germline CDR1 and CDR2 sequences are LNHNV and YYDKDF (reference sequence). Trimming removed 0 bases from V and 3 bases from J, with 8 bases in between. The CDR3 has 14 amino acids. CDR3 region: CATSRDLGDYGYTF. DNA of the CDR3: TGTGCCACCAGCAGAGATTTAGGGGACTATGGCTACACCTTC. Based on the CDR3 plus reference TRBV15 and TRBJ1-2, the full variable domain is DAMVIQNPRYQVTQFGKPVTLSCSQTLNHNVMYWYQQKSSQAPKLLFHYYDKDFNNEADTPDNFQSRRPNTSFCFLDIRSPGLGDTAMYLCATSRDLGDYGYTFGSGTRLTVV.

This clonotype was recorded many times. The CDR3 nucleotides are TGTGCCAGCAGTTGGGGGGCCGGTAATGAAAAACTGTTTTTT. It encodes CASSWGAGNEKLFF. The chain combines TRBV12-3 or TRBV12-4 with TRBJ1-4, with TRBD1 as a possible D gene (6 bases). CDR3 length: 14 amino acids. Trimming took off 4 bases at V and 4 bases at J, with 10 bases between the two ends.

This clonotype showed up many times. The chain uses TRBV28 and TRBJ1-1; D not certain. V lost 3 bases and J lost 4, with 9 bases in between. This CDR3 region has 13 residues. CDR1 and CDR2 from the germline V gene are MDHEN and SYDVKM. CDR3 bases: TGTGCCAGCAGTTTTGGGAGGAGCACTGAAGCTTTCTTT. Protein: CASSFGRSTEAFF.

This clonotype was found many times. One end of the junction does not line up with germline, which may come from a read error. The chain links TRBV5-1 to TRBJ1-1, with 7 bases matching TRBD1. The CDR3 covers 14 residues. The germline V gene encodes CDR1 SGHRS and CDR2 YFSETQ. The CDR3 DNA reads TGTGCCAGCAGCTTGGAGGGGGCCGGCACTGAAGCTTTCTTT. This sequence encodes CASSLEGAGTEAFF.

This clonotype appeared a few times. The rearrangement uses TRBV12-3 or TRBV12-4 and TRBJ1-6; D remains ambiguous. The V gene lost 5 bases and the J gene lost 10 bases, with 18 bases spanning the gap. The CDR3 is made up of 15 amino acids. The CDR3 sequence: CASSPDGLQRSPLHF. The CDR3 DNA reads TGTGCCAGCAGTCCCGACGGACTTCAAAGGTCACCCCTCCACTTT.

This clonotype was detected ten times or more. The chain joins TRBV24-1 to TRBJ2-2, with D possibly called TRBD1 or TRBD2 (5 bases each). The V end was cut by 7 bases, the J end by 2 bases, with 10 bases between. The CDR3 runs to 14 residues. In germline, CDR1 is KGHDR, CDR2 SFDVKD. CDR3 protein: CATRPGDNTGELFF. CDR3 bases: TGTGCCACCAGGCCTGGGGACAACACCGGGGAGCTGTTTTTT.

Only one count was recorded for this clonotype. The rearrangement joins TRBV28 to TRBJ2-4; D is tentatively TRBD1 or TRBD2 (6 bases each). The germline V and J ends were trimmed by 6 bases and 3 bases, with 33 bases remaining between them. Germline V gene sequence: CDR1 MDHEN, CDR2 SYDVKM. CDR3 size: 21 residues. The CDR3 DNA reads as TGTGCCAGCAGCCCGGGGGATGGGTTCTGGGGGCGACCTTCGGGCAAAAACATTCAGTACTTC. Amino acid sequence: CASSPGDGFWGRPSGKNIQYF. Based on the CDR3 plus reference TRBV28 and TRBJ2-4, the full variable domain is DVKVTQSSRYLVKRTGEKVFLECVQDMDHENMFWYRQDPGLGLRLIYFSYDVKMKEKGDIPEGYSVSREKKERFSLILESASTNQTSMYLCASSPGDGFWGRPSGKNIQYFGAGTRLSVL.

The sample holds a few counts of this clonotype. CDR3 in DNA: TGTGCCAGCAGTGAAGGATCCGGGACAGGGAGAAGCTATGGCTACACCTTC. Translated: CASSEGSGTGRSYGYTF. The V and J genes are TRBV2 and TRBJ1-2, with 9 bases aligning to TRBD1. Germline-derived CDR1 and CDR2 are SNHLY and FYNNEI. This CDR3 is 17 amino acids long. The trim removed 1 base at V and 4 bases at J, leaving 10 bases unmatched.

This clonotype came up a few times. V is TRBV18 and J is TRBJ2-5; D uncertain. Germline V gene lookup returns CDR1 KGHSH and CDR2 LQKENI. CDR3 length equals 12 residues. Trimming removed 4 bases from V and 7 bases from J, with 10 bases in between. The CDR3 here is CASSQPTGTQYF. The CDR3 DNA sequence: TGTGCCAGCTCACAACCCACCGGGACCCAGTACTTC.

The chain has TRBV4-2 and TRBJ2-2; a possible D gene is TRBD2 (5 bases). The CDR3 contains 16 residues. CDR1 and CDR2 from the germline V gene are LGHNA and YNFKEQ. Trimming pared 1 base from V and 0 bases from J, leaving 9 bases between. In nucleotides, the CDR3 is TGTGCCAGCAGCCAAGGACTATATACGAACACCGGGGAGCTGTTTTTT. It translates to CASSQGLYTNTGELFF.

The rearrangement uses TRBV29-1 and TRBJ2-7, with TRBD1 matching over 9 bases. The V gene end was trimmed by 6 bases and the J gene end by 4 bases; junction bases not matched to a gene: 10. Germline-derived CDR1 and CDR2 are SQVTM and ANQGSEA. CDR3 length: 14 amino acids. CDR3 protein: CSVASGTGFYEQYF. Here the CDR3 DNA reads TGCAGCGTCGCATCCGGGACAGGGTTTTACGAGCAGTACTTC.

The chain links TRBV30 to TRBJ1-3; D is uncertain. Germline assignment: CDR1 GTSNPN and CDR2 SVGIG (reference sequence). Deletions cut 1 base from V and 4 bases from J, with 14 bases between. The CDR3 runs to 15 residues. The CDR3 region has the DNA TGTGCCTGGAGTGAGGGCAGGCTGGACGGAAACACCATATATTTT. Its translation: CAWSEGRLDGNTIYF.

This clonotype was detected only a few times. The rearrangement joins TRBV20-1 to TRBJ2-7; 7 bases align to TRBD1. Trimming cost V 0 bases and J 3 bases; bases outside gene matches: 5. Germline V gene sequence: CDR1 DFQATT, CDR2 SNEGSKA (reference sequence). The CDR3 length is 14 residues. In DNA form, the CDR3 reads TGCAGTGCTAGAGATGACAGGGCTCACTACGAGCAGTACTTC. Amino acids: CSARDDRAHYEQYF.